Listed here are 32 T cell receptor beta chains from one sample, sequenced in a study of CD4+ T cells in melanoma. Sequencing used immunoSEQ multiplex PCR; TCRdb keeps in-frame clones, though not all of them. The data contain about 140,000 clones, approximately 91% of them singletons. Source of these receptors: a human donor with melanoma.

This sequence joins TRBV2 and TRBJ1-5; D not certain. Germline CDR1 is SNHLY and CDR2 is FYNNEI. V was clipped by 2 bases and J by 6 bases, with 11 bases between them. This CDR3 has 14 residues. DNA for the CDR3: TGTGCCAGCAGTGAATTGAGGTCGGGTCAGCCCCAGCATTTT. Translation gives CASSELRSGQPQHF. The full variable domain, in which reference TRBV2 and TRBJ1-5 provide the parts outside the CDR3, is EPEVTQTPSHQVTQMGQEVILRCVPISNHLYFYWYRQILGQKVEFLVSFYNNEISEKSEIFDDQFSVERPDGSNFTLKIRSTKLEDSAMYFCASSELRSGQPQHFGDGTRLSIL.

This rearrangement joins TRBV7-9 to TRBJ2-7; 8 nucleotides align to TRBD1. V shed 5 bases and J 0 bases; nucleotides not matched to a gene: 9. The CDR3 extends over 16 amino acids. CDR1 and CDR2 from the germline V gene are SEHNR and FQNEAQ (reference sequence). The CDR3 loop is CASSEGTGHSSYEQYF. Written as DNA, the CDR3 is TGTGCCAGCAGCGAAGGGACAGGTCATAGCTCCTACGAGCAGTACTTC.

The chain joins TRBV27 to TRBJ2-7; maybe TRBD1 (6 bases). Trimming took 5 bases from V and 4 from J, leaving 12 bases between them. The V gene's germline CDR1 is MNHEY and CDR2 SMNVEV (reference sequence). This CDR3 spans 13 amino acids. The CDR3 nucleotides read TGTGCCAGCAGTCTCGGGACAACTTACGAGCAGTACTTC. Amino acid sequence: CASSLGTTYEQYF.

In this sample, this clone turned up a few times. The chain recombines TRBV27 with TRBJ1-1; possible D gene TRBD1, 5 bases. The CDR3 covers 13 residues. The V end was cut by 4 bases, the J end by 1 base, with 7 bases between. Germline CDR1 reads MNHEY; CDR2 reads SMNVEV (reference sequence). CDR3 residues: CASSYQGNTEAFF. The CDR3 DNA is TGTGCCAGCAGTTATCAGGGGAACACTGAAGCTTTCTTT.

V is TRBV10-3 and J is TRBJ1-5; D is possibly TRBD1 (5 bases). Germline V gene data show CDR1 as ENHRY and CDR2 as SYGVKD. Trimming took 3 bases from V and 2 from J, leaving 8 bases between them. There are 14 residues in the CDR3. The CDR3 DNA reads as TGTGCCATCAGTGAACAGGCGCGCAATCAGCCCCAGCATTTT. Encoded protein: CAISEQARNQPQHF.

V is TRBV7-9 and J is TRBJ1-1, with D unresolved. The CDR3 has 12 residues. Trimming pared 1 base from V and 11 bases from J, leaving 11 bases between. The germline CDR1 and CDR2 sequences are SEHNR and FQNEAQ (reference sequence). This chain's CDR3 is CASSLDTPGAFF. CDR3 coding DNA: TGTGCCAGCAGCTTAGACACCCCGGGGGCTTTCTTT. Based on the CDR3 plus reference TRBV7-9 and TRBJ1-1, the full variable domain is DTGVSQNPRHKITKRGQNVTFRCDPISEHNRLYWYRQTLGQGPEFLTYFQNEAQLEKSRLLSDRFSAERPKGSFSTLEIQRTEQGDSAMYLCASSLDTPGAFFGQGTRLTVV.

V is TRBV30 and J is TRBJ2-3; D might be TRBD2 (6 bases). The germline V gene has CDR1 GTSNPN and CDR2 SVGIG (reference sequence). The CDR3 is 15 amino acids. V lost 5 bases and J lost 4, with 19 bases in between. The CDR3 here is CAWLPSMREADTQYF. The CDR3 nucleotides read TGTGCCTGGCTTCCTTCGATGAGGGAGGCAGATACGCAGTATTTT. The complete variable domain, with remaining parts taken from reference TRBV30 and TRBJ2-3, reads SQTIHQWPATLVQPVGSPLSLECTVEGTSNPNLYWYRQAAGRGLQLLFYSVGIGQISSEVPQNLSASRPQDRQFILSSKKLLLSDSGFYLCAWLPSMREADTQYFGPGTRLTVL.

CDR3 sequence (DNA): TGTGCCAGCAGCTTAGGGAAGGGCGACTACGAGCAGTACTTC. Residues: CASSLGKGDYEQYF. The chain combines TRBV7-9 with TRBJ2-7; D remains ambiguous. Germline-derived CDR1 and CDR2 are SEHNR and FQNEAQ (reference sequence). Trimming took 1 base from V and 3 from J, leaving 10 bases between them. This CDR3 has 14 residues.

The rearrangement links TRBV21-1 to TRBJ1-2; TRBD1 reflects the table's D call only, with no check against the DNA. TRBV21-1 is listed as a pseudogene. This CDR3 contains 15 residues. The CDR3 sequence: CASRYKQGGGYGYTF. The CDR3 DNA reads TGTGCCAGCAGATACAAACAGGGGGGTGGCTATGGCTACACCTTC.

This clone has only one observation. Sequence at one end of the junction differs from germline and may be a read error. CDR3 loop: CAWEKARNSEAFF. CDR3 in DNA: TGTGCCTGGGAAAAGGCCAGGAACTCTGAAGCTTTCTTT. This chain links TRBV30 with TRBJ1-1; no clear D. In germline, CDR1 is GTSNPN, CDR2 SVGIG (reference sequence). CDR3 length: 13 residues.

The chain links TRBV7-6 to TRBJ2-2; D is undetermined. The germline gives CDR1 SGHVS, CDR2 FNYEAQ. Between the trimmed V and J ends, which lost 5 bases and 5 bases, there was a span of 12 bases. This CDR3 has 14 amino acids. DNA for the CDR3: TGTGCCAGCAGCGTTACTTCTTTAACCGGGGAGCTGTTTTTT. This codes for CASSVTSLTGELFF.

V gene TRBV2 combines with J gene TRBJ1-4; 8 bases fit TRBD1. CDR1 SNHLY and CDR2 FYNNEI come from the germline V gene. This CDR3 has 14 amino acids. Trimming removed 4 bases from V and 7 bases from J; junction bases left unmatched: 5. The CDR3 here is CASSGQGLSEKLFF. In DNA form, the CDR3 reads TGTGCCAGCAGTGGACAGGGGTTGAGTGAAAAACTGTTTTTT.

This clone was detected only once. The chain links TRBV4-1 to TRBJ1-2, with D tentatively TRBD1 (6 bases). Trimming stripped 5 bases from V and 4 bases from J, with 14 bases between. CDR1 is MGHRA and CDR2 is YSYEKL in the germline V gene. This CDR3 contains 14 residues. For the CDR3, the DNA is TGCGCCAGCAGCGGCACTGGGGGCGCCTATGGCTACACCTTC. Translation gives CASSGTGGAYGYTF.

V usage is TRBV29-1 and J usage is TRBJ2-2, with TRBD1 identical over 7 bases. Unmatched junction bases numbered 5, after V lost 4 bases and J lost 3 bases. CDR1 and CDR2 from the germline V gene are SQVTM and ANQGSEA. This CDR3 is built from 14 residues. For the CDR3, the DNA is TGCAGCGTTGGAAAAACAGGGGACACCGGGGAGCTGTTTTTT. Translation: CSVGKTGDTGELFF.

This chain links TRBV5-1 with TRBJ2-5; the D gene is possibly TRBD1 (6 bases). Germline-derived CDR1 and CDR2 are SGHRS and YFSETQ. The CDR3 contains 13 residues. With 3 bases removed from V and 3 bases from J, the gap between germline ends came to 9 bases. The CDR3 sequence: CASSSDSEETQYF. DNA for the CDR3: TGCGCCAGCAGCTCGGACAGCGAAGAGACCCAGTACTTC.

This chain links TRBV5-5 with TRBJ2-1; 8 nucleotides agree with TRBD1. V trimming: 4 bases; J trimming: 5 bases; junction bases outside the gene matches: 8. From germline, CDR1 is SGHKS and CDR2 YYEKEE (reference sequence). This CDR3 spans 15 amino acids. CDR3 region: CASSPGTGRDNEQFF. Here the CDR3 DNA reads TGTGCCAGCAGCCCCGGGACAGGAAGAGACAATGAGCAGTTCTTC.

CDR3 DNA sequence: TGTGCCAGCTCCCGCGGGACAGGGAGCTCTGGGGCCAACGTCCTGACTTTC. Encoded protein: CASSRGTGSSGANVLTF. This sequence joins TRBV18 and TRBJ2-6; TRBD1 agrees at 9 bases. CDR1 KGHSH and CDR2 LQKENI come from the germline V gene. The CDR3 totals 17 residues. V lost 6 bases, J lost 0 bases, and 6 bases stayed unmatched.

A single count supports this clone. The chain combines TRBV5-1 with TRBJ2-1, with D possibly TRBD1 on 5 matching bases. The CDR3 runs to 15 residues. The V end lost 1 base, the J end lost 6 bases, and 14 bases lay between the germline ends. Per the germline V gene, CDR1 is SGHRS and CDR2 is YFSETQ. Here the CDR3 reads CASSLYTAQGNEQFF. The CDR3, as DNA: TGCGCCAGCAGCTTGTATACAGCCCAGGGCAATGAGCAGTTCTTC. The variable domain in full, completed from reference TRBV5-1 and TRBJ2-1, reads KAGVTQTPRYLIKTRGQQVTLSCSPISGHRSVSWYQQTPGQGLQFLFEYFSETQRNKGNFPGRFSGRQFSNSRSEMNVSTLELGDSALYLCASSLYTAQGNEQFFGPGTRLTVL.

This CDR3 is CASSGGQGARGTEAFF. CDR3 nucleotides: TGTGCCAGCAGTGGGGGACAGGGGGCCCGTGGCACTGAAGCTTTCTTT. This chain uses TRBV2 with TRBJ1-1, with 12 positions matching TRBD1. With 4 bases clipped from V and 4 bases from J, the junction kept 7 bases outside the gene matches. Germline V lookup: CDR1 SNHLY, CDR2 FYNNEI. The CDR3 contains 16 residues. The complete variable domain, with remaining parts taken from reference TRBV2 and TRBJ1-1, reads EPEVTQTPSHQVTQMGQEVILRCVPISNHLYFYWYRQILGQKVEFLVSFYNNEISEKSEIFDDQFSVERPDGSNFTLKIRSTKLEDSAMYFCASSGGQGARGTEAFFGQGTRLTVV.

The chain combines TRBV4-1 with TRBJ1-4; 10 nucleotides line up with TRBD1. This CDR3 comprises 16 residues. Per germline, CDR1 MGHRA and CDR2 YSYEKL. J gave up 8 bases and V 3 bases, and 9 bases lay outside the gene matches. This CDR3 is CASSQTPGTGDEKLFF. CDR3 DNA: TGCGCCAGCAGCCAGACCCCCGGGACAGGGGACGAAAAACTGTTTTTT.

V and J are TRBV7-3 and TRBJ2-2; D not certain. The CDR3 covers 14 residues. Trimming cost V 1 base and J 5 bases, with 8 bases left between them. Germline CDR1 and CDR2: SGHTA and FQGTGA. DNA of the CDR3: TGTGCCAGCAGCTTAATTCCCCAGACCGGGGAGCTGTTTTTT. Translated: CASSLIPQTGELFF.

This clone appeared once. V is TRBV28 and J is TRBJ1-2; D might be TRBD1 (5 bases). CDR1 is MDHEN, CDR2 SYDVKM, per germline. V was trimmed by 0 bases and J by 6 bases, leaving 20 bases between them. The CDR3 has 17 amino acids. DNA of the CDR3: TGTGCCAGCAGTTTATGGGGACCAGATAGTTACTTTCATGGCTACACCTTC. Its translation is CASSLWGPDSYFHGYTF.

The rearrangement links TRBV6-5 to TRBJ1-6; 10 positions match TRBD1. After removal of 4 bases from V and 6 bases from J, the junction contained 6 bases not matched to a gene. Germline lookup yields CDR1 MNHEY and CDR2 SVGAGI. The CDR3 sequence is 16 residues long. CDR3 sequence: CASSSVGQGLNSPLHF. CDR3 coding DNA: TGTGCCAGCAGTTCCGTGGGACAGGGGCTTAATTCACCCCTCCACTTT.

The chain is built from TRBV5-6 and TRBJ1-4; D gene unclear. The V and J ends lost 3 bases and 2 bases respectively, with 8 bases between them. Germline V lookup: CDR1 SGHDT, CDR2 YYEEEE. The CDR3 loop spans 14 amino acids. The CDR3 nucleotides are TGTGCCAGCAGCTCGGGGAGGACTAATGAAAAACTGTTTTTT. Protein product: CASSSGRTNEKLFF.

V gene TRBV5-4 combines with J gene TRBJ2-1, with D possibly TRBD2 on 6 matching bases. The V gene lost 0 bases and the J gene lost 3 bases, with 13 bases spanning the gap. Germline CDR1 SGHNT, CDR2 YYREEE (reference sequence). This CDR3 is built from 16 residues. The CDR3 DNA sequence: TGTGCCAGCAGCTTGGGCGGGACCCCCGTCTACAATGAGCAGTTCTTC. Encoded protein: CASSLGGTPVYNEQFF.

The chain uses TRBV5-1 and TRBJ2-7; 9 bases agree with TRBD1. The CDR3 runs 15 residues. Germline CDR1 and CDR2: SGHRS and YFSETQ. V shed 4 bases and J 5 bases; nucleotides not matched to a gene: 10. CDR3 coding DNA: TGCGCCAGCAGCCGGCGGGACAGGGAGTCGGACGAGCAGTACTTC. Encoded protein: CASSRRDRESDEQYF.

This chain connects TRBV6-1 to TRBJ2-7; D is possibly TRBD1 (5 bases). With 7 bases removed from V and 2 bases from J, the gap between germline ends came to 18 bases. CDR3 length: 15 amino acids. Germline V gene lookup returns CDR1 MNHNS and CDR2 SASEGT. CDR3 bases: TGTGCCAGCATTATGGGGTCAGGGTATCCCTACGAGCAGTACTTC. Protein: CASIMGSGYPYEQYF.

The V call is TRBV5-4, the J call TRBJ1-2, with TRBD1 identical over 8 bases. From germline, CDR1 is SGHNT and CDR2 YYREEE (reference sequence). The CDR3 totals 15 residues. The V and J ends lost 0 bases and 5 bases, in that order; junction bases with no gene match: 6. The CDR3 DNA sequence: TGTGCCAGCAGCTTGGGCGGGACAGGCCGTTATGGCTACACCTTC. This translates into CASSLGGTGRYGYTF.

The chain links TRBV29-1 to TRBJ2-3, with no clear D. Germline CDR1 is SQVTM and CDR2 is ANQGSEA. Trimming stripped 6 bases from V and 2 bases from J, with 3 bases between. The CDR3 is 10 amino acids. The CDR3 reads CSVSTDTQYF. For the CDR3, the DNA is TGCAGCGTCTCCACAGATACGCAGTATTTT.

This clone was observed a single time. J is TRBJ2-5 and V is TRBV2, with D possibly TRBD1 on 5 matching bases. The CDR3 is made up of 16 amino acids. Germline V gene sequence: CDR1 SNHLY, CDR2 FYNNEI. Between the trimmed V and J ends, which lost 5 bases and 1 base, there was a span of 17 bases. CDR3 bases: TGTGCCAGCAGTCAAGGGGTCTCAGGCGGCCAAGAGACCCAGTACTTC. Its translation: CASSQGVSGGQETQYF.

The J gene is TRBJ1-4, the V gene TRBV18; D is perhaps TRBD1 (6 bases). This CDR3 has 15 residues. Germline values: CDR1 KGHSH, CDR2 LQKENI. The V gene lost 3 bases and the J gene lost 8 bases, with 16 bases spanning the gap. The CDR3 protein is CASSPAGTLDEKLFF. Here the CDR3 DNA reads TGTGCCAGCTCACCCGCCGGGACATTGGACGAAAAACTGTTTTTT.

The V call is TRBV5-6, the J call TRBJ2-5, with TRBD1 as a possible D gene (6 bases). V lost 4 bases and J lost 5, with 18 bases in between. The CDR3 extends over 15 amino acids. Per the germline V gene, CDR1 is SGHDT and CDR2 is YYEEEE. This CDR3 is CASSADQGPGETQYF. DNA for the CDR3: TGTGCCAGCAGCGCGGATCAGGGGCCTGGGGAGACCCAGTACTTC.